This T cell receptor beta chain came from a study of T cell responses to AZD1222 COVID-19 vaccine. Study details: Combined were second doses at about 4 or about 12 weeks. The study, taken as a whole, reports: Along spike, vaccine-associated CD4 TCRs were found throughout, with dominance at 160-218 and 743-854. It was only after the peak T cell response that any repertoires were sampled.

Trimming pared 6 bases from V and 0 bases from J, leaving 8 bases between. The V gene's germline CDR1 is LGHNT and CDR2 FRNRAP. CDR3 length equals 13 residues. In regard to this clone: Antigen unknown.

TCRdb's copy holds only in-frame clones and misses some; the assay was immunoSEQ multiplex PCR. The sample includes 150,000 or so clones, around 92% of them seen just once. The TCR sequence derives from an adult in good health. The chain carries TRBV12-5 and TRBJ1-1; the D gene is possibly TRBD1 (5 bases). The sample consisted of peripheral blood, taken on day 0 of AZD1222 vaccination. The CDR3 region is CASGLGVNTEAFF. Written as DNA, the CDR3 is TGTGCTAGTGGGCTAGGGGTGAACACTGAAGCTTTCTTT. Full variable domain (missing parts from reference TRBV12-5 and TRBJ1-1): DARVTQTPRHKVTEMGQEVTMRCQPILGHNTVFWYRQTMMQGLELLAYFRNRAPLDDSGMPKDRFSAEMPDATLATLKIQPSEPRDSAVYFCASGLGVNTEAFFGQGTRLTVV.